The next 23 T cell receptor delta chains were all read from a single sample in a study of gamma delta lymphoproliferative disorders and STAT genes. TCRdb reran clone calling via CATT on the multiplex PCR reads. The sample includes over a thousand delta-chain clones, around 2.1% of them seen just once. The receptor sequences were amplified from genomic DNA of peripheral blood mononuclear cells. The specimen sequenced was blood. Every receptor here comes from a human donor in good health.

CDR3 in amino acids: CASKMGYWGIRGDKLIF. Written as DNA, the CDR3 is TGTGCCTCCAAAATGGGGTACTGGGGGATACGTGGCGATAAACTCATCTTT. The V gene remains uncalled, whereas the J gene is TRDJ1; the DNA was not compared with TRDD3, the D call given in the table. The length of the CDR3 is 17 residues.

This clone was seen a handful of times. This likely came from a read error, as a far larger clone is one base away. The sample has other DNA sequences that encode this CDR3 too. The chain carries TRDV2 and TRDJ3; a possible D gene is TRDD3 (5 bases). The CDR3 covers 18 residues. The V end was cut by 6 bases, the J end by 0 bases, with 17 bases between. The germline V gene encodes CDR1 GEAIGNYY and CDR2 EKD. The CDR3 DNA reads as TGTGCCTGTCCATCGGTTGGGGTGAGCTCCTGGGACACCCGACAGATGTTTTTC. Residues: CACPSVGVSSWDTRQMFF.

This clone was found a few times. With only one base between it and a far larger clone, this is likely a read error. Other DNA sequences from this sample encode an identical CDR3 as well. This chain's CDR3 is CALGVQSSSTRVWGIRGLNKLIF. The CDR3 nucleotides are TGTGCTCTTGGGGTCCAATCTTCCTCTACGCGGGTCTGGGGGATACGAGGGCTAAATAAGCTCATCTTT. The chain carries TRDV1 and TRDJ1, with 12 bases lining up with TRDD3. The length of the CDR3 is 23 residues. Germline V gives CDR1 TSWWSYY, CDR2 QGS.

About this clone: The protein given by TCRdb reflects a much larger clone and differs at residue 16 from this DNA's translation, likely from a read error; the protein shown is the DNA's translation. Here the CDR3 reads CALGDNFLPSYWGILADKLIF. The CDR3, as DNA: TGTGCTCTTGGGGACAACTTCCTACCCTCTTACTGGGGGATACTTGCCGATAAACTCATCTTT. The chain is built from TRDV1 and TRDJ1, with 12 bases identical to TRDD3. Germline assignment: CDR1 TSWWSYY and CDR2 QGS. The CDR3 totals 21 residues. V shed 3 bases and J 3 bases; nucleotides not matched to a gene: 20.

This clone was counted a few times. Translating this DNA gives a protein that differs at residue 9 from the TCRdb one, which belongs to a much larger clone; a read error is likely, and the protein shown is this translation. The chain carries TRDV2 and TRDJ1, with 7 bases matching TRDD3. The CDR3 runs 14 residues. Germline CDR1 is GEAIGNYY and CDR2 is EKD. CDR3 DNA sequence: TGTGCCTGTGACACCGTGGGACTGAGGGATACACTCATCTTT. Amino acids: CACDTVGLRDTLIF.

As for this clone: The mismatch at residue 17 between this DNA's translation and the TCRdb protein of a much larger clone likely reflects a read error; the protein shown is translated from the DNA. At the DNA level, this CDR3 is encoded by other sequences in the same sample as well. V and J are TRDV1 and TRDJ1; 12 positions match TRDD3. J lost 6 bases, V lost 4 bases, and 30 bases had no gene match. CDR3 length: 23 amino acids. The germline V gene has CDR1 TSWWSYY and CDR2 QGS. CDR3 protein: CALGVQSSSTRVWGIRELNKLIF. The CDR3 coding sequence is TGTGCTCTTGGGGTCCAATCTTCCTCTACGCGGGTCTGGGGGATACGAGAGCTGAATAAACTCATCTTT.

The rearrangement joins TRDV2 to TRDJ1, with TRDD3 identical over 8 bases. Trimming cost V 3 bases and J 0 bases; bases outside gene matches: 23. Germline CDR1 GEAIGNYY, CDR2 EKD. The CDR3 loop spans 21 amino acids. CDR3 residues: CACDSILGALRRSPNTDKLIF. CDR3 coding DNA: TGTGCCTGTGACTCAATACTGGGGGCCCTCCGGCGATCCCCGAACACCGATAAACTCATCTTT.

This clone was seen at least ten times. TCRdb attributes to this sequence the protein of a much larger clone, which differs from the DNA translation at residue 8; a read error is likely, and the protein displayed is translated from the DNA. The chain couples TRDV2 to TRDJ1, with TRDD3 as a possible D gene (6 bases). The ends were cut back, 0 bases at V and 3 bases at J, with 16 bases in the middle. This CDR3 contains 16 residues. From germline, CDR1 is GEAIGNYY and CDR2 EKD. The CDR3 here is CACDTLGGRWADKLIF. CDR3 nucleotide sequence: TGTGCCTGTGACACCTTGGGGGGTCGGTGGGCCGATAAACTCATCTTT.

Concerning this clone itself: For this DNA, TCRdb reports the protein of a much larger clone, which diverges at residue 13, most likely from a read error; the protein presented here is translated directly from the DNA. This chain uses TRDV2 with TRDJ1, with TRDD3 matching 11 bases. V was clipped by 3 bases and J by 4 bases; unmatched bases: 15. The CDR3 length is 18 residues. The V gene's germline CDR1 is GEAIGNYY and CDR2 EKD. The CDR3 DNA follows: TGTGCCTGTGACCCCCCCCGCCTCCTGGGGGATACTAACGATAAACTCATCTTT. Amino acid sequence: CACDPPRLLGDTNDKLIF.

This clone was found a few times. This DNA translates differently at residue 3 from the TCRdb protein, which is that of a much larger clone; a read error is likely, and the protein shown is the DNA's own translation. The rearrangement links TRDV1 to TRDJ1; D perhaps matches TRDD3 (6 bases). Germline CDR1 is TSWWSYY and CDR2 is QGS. There are 18 residues in the CDR3. As DNA, the CDR3 is TGTGCTTTTGGGGAACTGGGTCCAAAATGCTTTACTTCCGATAAACTCATCTTT. The encoded protein is CAFGELGPKCFTSDKLIF.

A few counts support this clone. A read error likely explains why the TCRdb protein, taken from a much larger clone, differs from this DNA's translation at residue 14; the protein shown is translated from the DNA. The chain is built from TRDV2 and TRDJ1; 11 bases align to TRDD3. This CDR3 is built from 18 residues. Trimming took 3 bases from V and 7 from J; bases not matched to a gene: 18. Germline CDR1 reads GEAIGNYY; CDR2 reads EKD. The CDR3 DNA reads TGTGCCTGTGACCCCCCCCGCCTCCTGGGGGATACTAGCGGTAAACTCATCTTT. Its protein product is CACDPPRLLGDTSGKLIF.

This clone was counted only a few times. The TCRdb record carries a much larger clone's protein, which differs from this DNA's translation at residue 5; a read error is the likely cause, and the protein listed here is the DNA translation. This chain connects TRDV3 to TRDJ1; the D is unclear. V lost 2 bases and J lost 0, with 25 bases in between. In germline, CDR1 is TVYSNPD, CDR2 GDNSRS (reference sequence). There are 18 residues in the CDR3. The chain's CDR3 is CAFPATYSWFGNTDKLIF. In DNA form, the CDR3 reads TGTGCCTTTCCCGCAACCTATTCTTGGTTTGGGAACACCGATAAACTCATCTTT. Full variable domain (rest looked up from reference TRDV3 and TRDJ1): CDKVTQSSPDQTVASGSEVVLLCTYDTVYSNPDLFWYRIRPDYSFQFVFYGDNSRSEGADFTQGRFSVKHILTQKAFHLVISPVRTEDSATYYCAFPATYSWFGNTDKLIFGKGTRVTVEP.

This clone was found a few times. A far larger clone is one nucleotide away, so this likely arose from a read error. This same CDR3 is encoded by further DNA sequences in the sample. Written as DNA, the CDR3 is TGTGCTCTTGGGGGACCTCCATCGAATAAACTCATCTTT. Protein: CALGGPPSNKLIF. The chain combines TRDV1 with TRDJ1; D is unclear. The CDR3 extends over 13 amino acids. V was trimmed by 4 bases and J by 6 bases, leaving 12 bases between them. Germline V gene lookup returns CDR1 TSWWSYY and CDR2 QGS.

This clone was seen ten or more times. TCRdb's listed protein matches a much larger clone and diverges from this DNA's translation at residue 6, likely through a read error; the protein shown comes from the DNA. This chain connects TRDV1 to TRDJ2, with D perhaps given as TRDD2 or TRDD3 (7 bases each). Trimming took off 2 bases at V and 8 bases at J, with 27 bases between the two ends. The CDR3 is made up of 19 amino acids. From germline, CDR1 is TSWWSYY and CDR2 QGS. CDR3 residues: CALGEMAFLHVLGRAQLFF. CDR3 nucleotide sequence: TGTGCTCTTGGGGAAATGGCCTTCCTTCATGTACTGGGGAGGGCACAACTCTTCTTT.

This clone has just a few counts. TCRdb pairs this DNA with a much larger clone's protein that differs at residue 15, likely a read error; the protein shown was translated from the DNA. The chain employs TRDV3 and TRDJ1; the match to TRDD3 covers 10 bases. Germline values: CDR1 TVYSNPD, CDR2 GDNSRS (reference sequence). Trimming removed 4 bases from V and 3 bases from J; junction bases left unmatched: 26. The CDR3 runs 20 residues. CDR3 DNA: TGTGCCTACGACTTCCCCAAATATACTGGGGGATTGATGTACGCCGATAAACTCATCTTT. Encoded protein: CAYDFPKYTGGLMYADKLIF.

Turning to this clone: The TCRdb record carries a much larger clone's protein, which differs from this DNA's translation at residue 10; a read error is the likely cause, and the protein listed here is the DNA translation. The genes are TRDV2 and TRDJ1, with a tentative D call TRDD3 (6 bases). Trimming removed 3 bases from V and 4 bases from J, with 26 bases in between. The CDR3 contains 18 residues. Germline CDR1 reads GEAIGNYY; CDR2 reads EKD. CDR3 amino acids: CACDPPRLLEDTSDKLIF. The CDR3 DNA follows: TGTGCCTGTGACCCCCCCCGCCTCCTGGAGGATACTAGCGATAAACTCATCTTT.

The sample holds many counts of this clone. TCRdb's listed protein matches a much larger clone and diverges from this DNA's translation at residue 6, likely through a read error; the protein shown comes from the DNA. This chain uses TRDV1 with TRDJ1; 12 bases align to TRDD3. V lost 4 bases to trimming and J lost 6 bases; unmatched junction nucleotides: 30. The CDR3 consists of 23 residues. Germline-derived CDR1 and CDR2 are TSWWSYY and QGS. CDR3 residues: CALGVRSSSTRVWGIRGLNKLIF. Written as DNA, the CDR3 is TGTGCTCTTGGGGTCCGATCTTCCTCTACGCGGGTCTGGGGGATACGAGGGCTAAATAAACTCATCTTT.

This clone is termed hyperexpanded. Different DNA sequences within this sample yield the same CDR3. The V gene is TRDV1, the J gene TRDJ1, with TRDD2 matching over 7 bases. After removal of 4 bases from V and 3 bases from J, the junction contained 14 bases not matched to a gene. The CDR3 has 17 amino acids. The germline V gene has CDR1 TSWWSYY and CDR2 QGS. The CDR3 DNA reads as TGTGCTCTTGGGGGAACCTTCCTCCGTTGGGGCGCCGATAAACTCATCTTT. Translation: CALGGTFLRWGADKLIF.

Comments on this clone: It differs at one base from a far larger clone, so likely a read error. Because the CDR3's place on the DNA is in doubt, the DNA is left out and the CDR3 is given as listed by TCRdb. The rearrangement uses TRDV2 and TRDJ1; the D call of TRDD3 is as the table states it, not checked on the DNA. The CDR3 is 16 residues long, ends included. Germline V CDR1 and CDR2: GEAIGNYY, EKD. CDR3 region: CACDTVGGGNTDKLIF.

In its sample, this clone ranks as medium-sized. No call was made for the V gene; the J gene is TRDJ1; the table's D call of TRDD2 was not tested on the DNA. This CDR3 contains 16 residues. The CDR3 region has the DNA TGTGCTTCATTGTGCCTTCCTATCCCCAGGGCCGATAAACTCATCTTT. Its protein product is CASLCLPIPRADKLIF.

In its sample, this clone was seen a few times. A far larger clone lies a single base away; this is likely a read error. This sample also contains other DNA sequences that code for the same CDR3. The V and J genes are TRDV1 and TRDJ3; D unresolved. The CDR3 has 19 residues. Trimming pared 0 bases from V and 2 bases from J, leaving 14 bases between. The V gene's germline CDR1 is TSWWSYY and CDR2 QGS. The chain's CDR3 is CALGELGVINPWDTRQMFF. DNA of the CDR3: TGTGCTCTTGGGGAACTGGGAGTCATAAATCCCTGGGACACCCGACAGATGTTTTTC.

As concerns this clone: A far larger clone is only one base removed, so a read error is likely. This specimen includes other DNA sequences encoding the same CDR3. The chain carries TRDV1 and TRDJ1; 12 bases are a match to TRDD3. CDR3 length equals 23 residues. Germline V CDR1 and CDR2: TSWWSYY, QGS. V lost 4 bases, J lost 8 bases, and 32 bases stayed unmatched. The CDR3 reads CALGVQSSSTRVWGIRGLNKLIF. The CDR3 nucleotides read TGTGCTCTTGGGGTCCAATCTTCCTCTACGCGGGTCTGGGGGATACGAGGGCTAAACAAACTCATCTTT.

Notes on this clone: Given a far larger clone just one base away, this is likely a sequencing read error. The rearrangement uses TRDV1 and TRDJ1; D unclear. Since TCRdb gives no J gene, matching the DNA to germline was used here to assign it. V was pared by 0 bases and J by 3 bases, with 20 bases between. Germline CDR1 reads TSWWSYY; CDR2 reads QGS. The length of the CDR3 is 18 residues. For the CDR3, the DNA is TGTGCTCTTGGGGAACTGGGTCCAAAATGCTTTACGTCCGATAAACTCATCTTT. Its translation: CALGELGPKCFTSDKLIF.